The 12 T cell receptor beta chains presented below share a single source sample, sequenced in a study of T cells after yellow fever vaccination. MiXCR was run by TCRdb on the 5' RACE reads, yielding one entry per CDR3 protein. The table lists approximately 160,000 distinct CDR3 sequences, 6.2% of them singletons, with 2.5% to 3.5% in the top ten. Source: CD4+ T cells sorted from PBMCs, taken on the day of the first yellow fever vaccination. These receptors all stem from a man in his late teens or twenties who received the YFV17D yellow fever vaccine.

This clonotype occurred a few times. V is TRBV7-2 and J is TRBJ2-7; TRBD1 aligns across 8 bases. Germline V gene sequence: CDR1 SGHTA, CDR2 FQGNSA. The V segment lost 4 bases and the J segment 2 bases; nucleotides outside the gene matches: 4. The CDR3 has 14 residues. This CDR3 reads CASSSKTGAYEQYF. Written as DNA, the CDR3 is TGTGCCAGCAGCTCCAAGACAGGGGCCTACGAGCAGTACTTC.

This clonotype was counted between two and nine times. The chain couples TRBV28 to TRBJ1-6; perhaps TRBD1 as D (5 bases). The CDR3 runs 15 residues. From germline, CDR1 is MDHEN and CDR2 SYDVKM. The V end lost 2 bases, the J end lost 7 bases, and 12 bases lay between the germline ends. The CDR3: CASSLPGAGNSPLHF. The CDR3 DNA follows: TGTGCCAGCAGTTTACCCGGGGCGGGGAATTCACCCCTCCACTTT.

This rearrangement joins TRBV4-3 to TRBJ2-3, with no clear D. Per germline, CDR1 LGHNA and CDR2 YSLEER. The CDR3 runs to 16 residues. V lost 1 base to trimming and J lost 0 bases, with 11 bases between them. Written as DNA, the CDR3 is TGCGCCAGCAGCCAAGCAACCCCTACTAGCACAGATACGCAGTATTTT. Its protein is CASSQATPTSTDTQYF.

This clonotype was picked up a small number of times. This chain uses TRBV5-6 with TRBJ2-7; weak D call: TRBD1 (6 bases). Germline lookup yields CDR1 SGHDT and CDR2 YYEEEE. The CDR3 is made up of 16 amino acids. V shed 0 bases and J shed 2 bases, with 15 bases lying between them. This chain's CDR3 is CASSLVPGHIPYEQYV. CDR3 nucleotides: TGTGCCAGCAGCTTGGTCCCGGGACATATCCCCTACGAGCAGTACGTC.

This clonotype was seen more than once but under ten times. This chain joins TRBV4-1 and TRBJ2-5; 12 bases map to TRBD2. V was clipped by 3 bases and J by 5 bases; unmatched bases: 4. Germline V CDR1 and CDR2: MGHRA, YSYEKL. The CDR3 sequence is 15 residues long. The CDR3 loop reads CASSHLTSGGETQYF. Written as DNA, the CDR3 is TGCGCCAGCAGCCACCTGACTAGCGGGGGCGAGACCCAGTACTTC.

V usage is TRBV5-6 and J usage is TRBJ2-4, with 7 positions matching TRBD1. Germline CDR1 is SGHDT and CDR2 is YYEEEE. The ends lost 4 bases at V and 7 bases at J; junction bases unmatched: 5. CDR3 length equals 13 residues. The CDR3 loop is CASSLDRANIQYF. CDR3 bases: TGTGCCAGCAGCCTAGACAGGGCGAACATTCAGTACTTC. The variable domain in full, with the rest retrieved from reference TRBV5-6 and TRBJ2-4, is DAGVTQSPTHLIKTRGQQVTLRCSPKSGHDTVSWYQQALGQGPQFIFQYYEEEERQRGNFPDRFSGHQFPNYSSELNVNALLLGDSALYLCASSLDRANIQYFGAGTRLSVL.

This clonotype was seen a handful of times. This CDR3 reads CSARVSLNTDTQYF. The CDR3 nucleotides read TGCAGTGCTAGAGTCTCCCTTAACACAGATACGCAGTATTTT. The chain uses TRBV20-1 and TRBJ2-3; D remains ambiguous. V dropped 1 base and J dropped 2 bases, with 10 bases sitting between them. The CDR3 totals 14 residues. Germline CDR1 reads DFQATT; CDR2 reads SNEGSKA (reference sequence).

A few counts support this clonotype. The CDR3 DNA reads as TGTGCCAGCACCGAAGGCCGTTCGGGGACCCAGTACTTC. Translating it yields CASTEGRSGTQYF. This chain links TRBV12-3 or TRBV12-4 with TRBJ2-5; D unresolved. V lost 7 bases to trimming and J lost 7 bases, with 16 bases between them. The CDR3 is 13 residues long.

The CDR3 loop reads CASSLDGLAGTSTDTQYF. CDR3 DNA sequence: TGTGCCAGCAGCTTAGATGGGCTAGCGGGTACAAGCACAGATACGCAGTATTTT. The chain uses TRBV11-2 and TRBJ2-3; TRBD2 aligns across 8 bases. The ends lost 0 bases at V and 0 bases at J; junction bases unmatched: 8. Looked up from germline, CDR1 is SGHAT and CDR2 is FQNNGV. The CDR3 contains 18 residues.

Notes on this clonotype: This may be a read error, as it is one base from a much larger clone. V gene TRBV5-1 combines with J gene TRBJ2-1, with D tentatively TRBD2 (7 bases). The germline V and J ends were trimmed by 4 bases and 8 bases, with 16 bases remaining between them. CDR3 length equals 14 residues. Germline V gene lookup returns CDR1 SGHRS and CDR2 YFSETQ. The CDR3 loop reads CASSRVGGHYEQFF. CDR3 DNA: TGCGCCAGCAGCCGGGTGGGGGGGCATTATGAGCAGTTCTTC.

This clonotype was detected a few times. The chain employs TRBV7-2 and TRBJ2-1; D call uncertain. Trimming removed 2 bases at V and 2 bases at J, with 4 bases between. Per the germline V gene, CDR1 is SGHTA and CDR2 is FQGNSA. This CDR3 spans 13 amino acids. CDR3 nucleotide sequence: TGTGCCAGCAGCTTAATGGCCTACAATGAGCAGTTCTTC. Residues: CASSLMAYNEQFF.

J is TRBJ1-2 and V is TRBV18; TRBD1 might be the D (5 bases). The CDR3 has 14 amino acids. V lost 1 base and J 8 bases, leaving 14 bases between the germline ends. Germline V gives CDR1 KGHSH, CDR2 LQKENI. The CDR3 DNA sequence: TGTGCCAGCTCACCACGAACAGGAGGGTTCGGCTACACCTTC. This encodes CASSPRTGGFGYTF. The full variable domain, completed using reference TRBV18 and TRBJ1-2, is NAGVMQNPRHLVRRRGQEARLRCSPMKGHSHVYWYRQLPEEGLKFMVYLQKENIIDESGMPKERFSAEFPKEGPSILRIQQVVRGDSAAYFCASSPRTGGFGYTFGSGTRLTVV.